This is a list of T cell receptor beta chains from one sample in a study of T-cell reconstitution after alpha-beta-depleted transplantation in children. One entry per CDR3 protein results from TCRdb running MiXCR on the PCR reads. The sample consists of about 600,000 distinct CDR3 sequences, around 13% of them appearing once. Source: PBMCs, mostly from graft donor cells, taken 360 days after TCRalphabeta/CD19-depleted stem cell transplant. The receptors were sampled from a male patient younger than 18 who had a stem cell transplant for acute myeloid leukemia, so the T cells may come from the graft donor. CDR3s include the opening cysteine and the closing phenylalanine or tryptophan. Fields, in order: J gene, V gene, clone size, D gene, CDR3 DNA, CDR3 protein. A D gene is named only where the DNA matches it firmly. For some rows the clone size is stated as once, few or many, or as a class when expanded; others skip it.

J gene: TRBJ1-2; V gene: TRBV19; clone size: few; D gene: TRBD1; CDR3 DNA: TGTGCCAGTAGTACGCCCGACAGGGGAGTTTCGGGCTACACCTTC; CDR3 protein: CASSTPDRGVSGYTF
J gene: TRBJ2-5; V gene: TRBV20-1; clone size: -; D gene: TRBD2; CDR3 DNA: TGCAGTGCACCAGGACTAGCGGGAGGGGTAGAGACCCAGTACTTC; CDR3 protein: CSAPGLAGGVETQYF
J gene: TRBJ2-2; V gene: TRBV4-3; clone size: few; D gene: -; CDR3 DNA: TGCGCCAGCAGGGGGGTTAGCGGAGGCGGCGGGGAGCTGTTTTTT; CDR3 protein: CASRGVSGGGGELFF
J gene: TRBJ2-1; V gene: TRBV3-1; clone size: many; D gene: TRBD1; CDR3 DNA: TGTGCCAGCAGCCGGGGGACAGGGTTCGGAAATGAGCAGTTCTTC; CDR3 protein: CASSRGTGFGNEQFF
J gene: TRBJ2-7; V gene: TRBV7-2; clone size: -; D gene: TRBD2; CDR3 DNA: TGTGCCAGCAGCTTAGATCCCGGGACTAGCGGCTTCGAGGGGTACTTC; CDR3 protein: CASSLDPGTSGFEGYF
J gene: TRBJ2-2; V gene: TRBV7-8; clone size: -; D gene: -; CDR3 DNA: TGTGCCAGCACCCCCAGCAGGGTGAACACCGGGGAGCTGTTTTTT; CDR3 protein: CASTPSRVNTGELFF
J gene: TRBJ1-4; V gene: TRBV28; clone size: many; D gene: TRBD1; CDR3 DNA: TGTGCCAGCTCCCCCCACCGGGCAGGGGGGAATGAAAAACTGTTTTTT; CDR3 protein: CASSPHRAGGNEKLFF
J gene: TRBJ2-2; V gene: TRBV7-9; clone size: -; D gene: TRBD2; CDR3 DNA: TGTGCCAGCAGCTTAGTTCGGCTAGCGGACCTGACCGGGGAGCTGTTTTTT; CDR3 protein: CASSLVRLADLTGELFF
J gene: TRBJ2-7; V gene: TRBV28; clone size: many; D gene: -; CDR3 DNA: TGTGCCAGCAGTTTGGGGCCTCTACAAAACGAGCAGTACTTC; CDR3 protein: CASSLGPLQNEQYF
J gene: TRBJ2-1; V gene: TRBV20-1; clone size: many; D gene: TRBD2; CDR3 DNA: TGCAGTGCTACGCGGACTAGCGACTACAATGAGCAGTTCTTC; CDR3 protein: CSATRTSDYNEQFF
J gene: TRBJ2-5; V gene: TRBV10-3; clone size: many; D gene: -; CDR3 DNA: TGTGCCATCAGTGGGTCTAACAGGGTCAGCAGCGGGGAGACCCAGTACTTC; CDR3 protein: CAISGSNRVSSGETQYF
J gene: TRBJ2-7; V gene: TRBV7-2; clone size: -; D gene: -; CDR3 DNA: TGTGCCAGCAGCTCTCCTCCGGGGGCCTACGAGCAGTACTTC; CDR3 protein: CASSSPPGAYEQYF
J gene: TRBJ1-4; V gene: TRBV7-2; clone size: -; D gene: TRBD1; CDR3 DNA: TGTGCCAGCAGCTTAGAGGCAGGGGGGAATGAAAAACTGTTTTTT; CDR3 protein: CASSLEAGGNEKLFF
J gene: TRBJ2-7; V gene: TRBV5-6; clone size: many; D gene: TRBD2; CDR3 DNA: TGTGCCAGCAGCTTGAGGAGGACTAGCTCCTACGAGCAGTACTTC; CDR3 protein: CASSLRRTSSYEQYF
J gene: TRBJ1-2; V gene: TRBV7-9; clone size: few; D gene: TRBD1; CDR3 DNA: TGTGCCAGCAGCTCCTTTGTGGGACAGAATTTCTATGGCTACACCTTC; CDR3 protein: CASSSFVGQNFYGYTF
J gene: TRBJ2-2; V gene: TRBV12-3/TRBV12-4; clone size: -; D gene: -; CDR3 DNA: TGTGCCAGCAGTTTTGGGAGTTTGCGGCCGAACACCGGGGAGCTGTTTTTT; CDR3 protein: CASSFGSLRPNTGELFF
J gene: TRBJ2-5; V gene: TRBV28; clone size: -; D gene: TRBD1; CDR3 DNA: TGTGCCAGCAGACAGGGGTTGGTAGAGACCCAGTACTTC; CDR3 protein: CASRQGLVETQYF
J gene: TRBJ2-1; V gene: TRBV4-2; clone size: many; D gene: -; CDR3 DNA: TGTGCCAGCAGCCTGGACTGGAGCTCCTACAATGAGCAGTTCTTC; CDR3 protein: CASSLDWSSYNEQFF
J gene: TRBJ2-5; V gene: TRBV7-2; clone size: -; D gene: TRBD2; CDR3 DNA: TGTGCCAGCAGCTTAAGTACTAGCGGAGAGGAGACCCAGTACTTC; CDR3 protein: CASSLSTSGEETQYF
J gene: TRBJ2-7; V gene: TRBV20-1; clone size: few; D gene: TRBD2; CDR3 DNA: TGCAGTGCTAGAGATACTAGCGGGAGTCGGTACGAGCAGTACTTC; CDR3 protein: CSARDTSGSRYEQYF
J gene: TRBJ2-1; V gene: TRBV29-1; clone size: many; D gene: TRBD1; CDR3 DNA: TGCAGCACCTCGGGACAGGGGCCTATTGGTGAGCAGTTCTTC; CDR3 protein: CSTSGQGPIGEQFF
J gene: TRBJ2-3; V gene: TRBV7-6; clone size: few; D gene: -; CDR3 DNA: TGTGCCAGCAGCTTAGCCGTGTCTAGCACAGATACGCAGTATTTT; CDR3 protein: CASSLAVSSTDTQYF
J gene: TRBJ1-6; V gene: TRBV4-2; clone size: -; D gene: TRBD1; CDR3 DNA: TGTGCCAGCAGCCAGACACCGGGACAGGGGTTTATTAATTCACCCCTCCACTTT; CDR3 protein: CASSQTPGQGFINSPLHF
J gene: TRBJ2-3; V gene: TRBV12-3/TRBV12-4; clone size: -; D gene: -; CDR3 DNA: TGTGCCAGCAGTTTAATCCCGGGGGCGGTGACCACAGATACGCAGTATTTT; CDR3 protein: CASSLIPGAVTTDTQYF
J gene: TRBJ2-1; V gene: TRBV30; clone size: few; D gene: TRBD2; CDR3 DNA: TGTGCCTGGAGCCAGGGACTAACCTTCTACAATGAGCAGTTCTTC; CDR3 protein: CAWSQGLTFYNEQFF